The 5 T cell receptor beta chains presented below share a single source sample, sequenced in a study of long-term antiretroviral therapy in people with HIV. The libraries were made with immunoSEQ v3.0 at survey level. Some clones are missing from TCRdb's copy, which holds only in-frame ones; the method was immunoSEQ multiplex PCR. Of about 15,000 clones in the sample, roughly 80% were seen once. Sequencing was performed on unsorted PBMCs, taken about 2.5 years before starting antiretroviral therapy. These receptors originate from a woman aged 45-60 years with HIV.

This clone is termed medium-sized. This sequence joins TRBV6-5 and TRBJ1-6; D remains unclear. Germline CDR1 MNHEY, CDR2 SVGAGI. The V gene lost 2 bases and the J gene lost 10 bases, with 12 bases spanning the gap. This CDR3 has 14 residues. In DNA, the CDR3 is TGTGCCAGCAGTTACACGGCGGGCGGCTCACCCCTCCACTTT. This encodes CASSYTAGGSPLHF.

J is TRBJ2-2 and V is TRBV11-3; possibly TRBD1 or TRBD2 for D (5 bases each). Looked up from germline, CDR1 is SGHNT and CDR2 is YENEEA. Trimming removed 6 bases at V and 5 bases at J, with 7 bases between. CDR3 length: 12 residues. The CDR3 bases are TGTGCCAGCAGTGGGGGAACCGGGGAGCTGTTTTTT. Translated, it gives CASSGGTGELFF. Combining the CDR3 with reference TRBV11-3 and TRBJ2-2 gives the whole variable domain EAGVVQSPRYKIIEKKQPVAFWCNPISGHNTLYWYLQNLGQGPELLIRYENEEAVDDSQLPKDRFSAERLKGVDSTLKIQPAELGDSAVYLCASSGGTGELFFGEGSRLTVL.

The genes are TRBV6-1 and TRBJ1-1, with TRBD1 as a possible D gene (5 bases). This CDR3 is 14 amino acids long. Trimming stripped 7 bases from V and 4 bases from J, with 16 bases between. Germline CDR1 reads MNHNS; CDR2 reads SASEGT. The CDR3 DNA reads TGTGCCAGCACCCGACAGTGGGAGAGCACTGAAGCTTTCTTT. Translated, it gives CASTRQWESTEAFF.

The V gene is TRBV7-2, the J gene TRBJ1-3, with D unresolved. CDR3 length equals 10 residues. Germline lookup yields CDR1 SGHTA and CDR2 FQGNSA. V dropped 8 bases and J dropped 11 bases, with 10 bases sitting between them. CDR3 region: CASGEGSIYF. Here the CDR3 DNA reads TGTGCCAGCGGGGAAGGCTCCATATATTTT.

The chain uses TRBV9 and TRBJ1-1; D not resolved. Trimming pared 0 bases from V and 2 bases from J, leaving 11 bases between. The length of the CDR3 is 15 residues. Germline V lookup: CDR1 SGDLS, CDR2 YYNGEE. The CDR3 sequence: CASSVGLQANTEAFF. Here the CDR3 DNA reads TGTGCCAGCAGCGTAGGTTTGCAGGCCAACACTGAAGCTTTCTTT.